The T cell receptor beta chain under discussion was sequenced for a study of radiotherapy plus CTLA-4 blockade in lung cancer. Assay: immunoSEQ multiplex PCR; the TCRdb copy retains only in-frame clones and omits some. The data hold 78,000 or so clones, with 85% to 90% observed a single time. This clone was counted a single time. With 0 bases removed from V and 3 bases from J, the gap between germline ends came to 9 bases. Germline-derived CDR1 and CDR2 are SEHNR and FQNEAQ (reference sequence). This CDR3 is 15 amino acids long. This TCR was recovered from a human donor with non-small cell lung cancer who had stable disease on radiotherapy plus ipilimumab. The sample in question was peripheral blood, obtained from a patient treated with radiotherapy plus ipilimumab. The chain combines TRBV7-9 with TRBJ1-5, with D possibly being TRBD1 (6 bases). In nucleotides, the CDR3 is TGTGCCAGCAGCTTAGCAGGGGGGGTCAATCAGCCCCAGCATTTT. Protein: CASSLAGGVNQPQHF.